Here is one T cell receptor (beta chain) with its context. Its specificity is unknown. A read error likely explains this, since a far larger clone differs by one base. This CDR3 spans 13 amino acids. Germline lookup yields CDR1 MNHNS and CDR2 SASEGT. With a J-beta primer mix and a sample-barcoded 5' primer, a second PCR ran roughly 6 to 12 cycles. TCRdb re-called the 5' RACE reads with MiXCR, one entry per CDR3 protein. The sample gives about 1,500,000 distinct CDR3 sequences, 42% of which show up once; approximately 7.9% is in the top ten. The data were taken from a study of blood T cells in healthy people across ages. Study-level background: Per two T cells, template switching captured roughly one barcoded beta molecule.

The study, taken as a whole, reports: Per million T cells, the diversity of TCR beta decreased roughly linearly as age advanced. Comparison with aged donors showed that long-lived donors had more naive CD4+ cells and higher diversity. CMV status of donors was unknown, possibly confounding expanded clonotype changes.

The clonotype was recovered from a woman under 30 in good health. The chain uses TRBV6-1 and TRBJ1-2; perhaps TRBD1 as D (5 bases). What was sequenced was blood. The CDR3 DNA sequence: TGTGCCAGCAGTCTCGGGGGGAACTATGGCAACACCTTC. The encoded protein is CASSLGGNYGNTF.